A single TCR beta chain is shown here with its context. This clonotype was counted between two and nine times. What antigen it recognizes has not been identified. No quality values exist for individual bases; no much larger clone is one base distant. The data originate from a study of T cell repertoires in cytomegalovirus infection (dated by TCRdb to between 2018 and 2021). As for the study more broadly: Recently identified HLA-C-restricted CMV epitopes, whose presentation resists viral immunomodulation, were targeted by peptide stimulations together with well-studied HLA-B-restricted epitopes. Donor HLA type was relevant to the analysis, because carriage of CMV infection together with the matching HLA type was indicated by public TCR beta signatures.

Results and caveats for the whole study, not just this receptor: Cumulative frequency of public TCR beta family members discriminated carriers of CMV infection plus the relevant HLA type in this cohort and an independent approximately 350-donor cohort. The ex vivo response was dominated by HLA-C-restricted CMV-specific TCR beta clonotypes, which also provided the single most frequent clonotype in two of eight donors.

According to the study, the label for this sample's treatment or condition signals: in vitro stimulation with specific CMV peptide epitopes to enrich CMV-specific T cells. According to the germline V gene, CDR1 reads SGHTA and CDR2 reads FQGNSA. V loses 5 bases at its end and J loses 7 bases; junction bases beyond the gene matches: 9. From cysteine to phenylalanine, the CDR3 is 15 amino acids long. Only CDR3 DNA remains: 45 bases, in frame from the first base. The instrument was an Illumina HiSeq 1500. TCRdb cleaned the public reads at Q25 with fastp, built clones with MiXCR and kept in-frame beta chains. Each entry merges the rows of one CDR3 protein and shows their most common DNA and genes. This sample holds hundreds of thousands of distinct CDR3 sequences; about 42% were observed only once. Clones ranked in the top ten supply around 45% of the sample.

The material was cultured PBMCs, obtained from culture after CMV antigen stimulation. The rearranged chain carries TRBV7-2 and TRBJ2-1; 9 middle bases align to TRBD2. This receptor was identified in a human donor in good health (CMV status not recorded). Some clones in this sample may be carry-over from other donors' samples. The nucleotide sequence is TGTGCCAGCAGCCCCGGACTAGCGCCGGGGAATGAGCAGTTCTTC. Its protein reads: CASSPGLAPGNEQFF. Where the CDR3 stops, the reference TRBV7-2 and TRBJ2-1 genes take over; the full variable domain is GAGVSQSPSNKVTEKGKDVELRCDPISGHTALYWYRQSLGQGLEFLIYFQGNSAPDKSGLPSDRFSAERTGGSVSTLTIQRTQQEDSAVYLCASSPGLAPGNEQFFGPGTRLTVL.